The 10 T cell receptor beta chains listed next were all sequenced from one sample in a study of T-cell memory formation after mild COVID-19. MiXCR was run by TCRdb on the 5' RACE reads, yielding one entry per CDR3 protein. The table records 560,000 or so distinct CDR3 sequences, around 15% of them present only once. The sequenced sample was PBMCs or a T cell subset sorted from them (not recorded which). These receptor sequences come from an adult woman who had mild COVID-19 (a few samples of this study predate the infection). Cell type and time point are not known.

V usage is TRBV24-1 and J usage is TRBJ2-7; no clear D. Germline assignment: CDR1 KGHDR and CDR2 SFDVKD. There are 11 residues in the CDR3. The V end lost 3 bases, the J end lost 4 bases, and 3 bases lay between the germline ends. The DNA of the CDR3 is TGTGCCACCAGTGATAAATACGAGCAGTACTTC. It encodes CATSDKYEQYF.

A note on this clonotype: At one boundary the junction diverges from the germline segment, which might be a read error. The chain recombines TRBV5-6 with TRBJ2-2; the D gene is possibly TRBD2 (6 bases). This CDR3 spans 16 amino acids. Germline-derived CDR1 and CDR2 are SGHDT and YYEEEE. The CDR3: CDSSLWREGNTGELFF. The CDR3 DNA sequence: TGTGACAGCAGCTTGTGGAGGGAAGGGAACACCGGGGAGCTGTTTTTT.

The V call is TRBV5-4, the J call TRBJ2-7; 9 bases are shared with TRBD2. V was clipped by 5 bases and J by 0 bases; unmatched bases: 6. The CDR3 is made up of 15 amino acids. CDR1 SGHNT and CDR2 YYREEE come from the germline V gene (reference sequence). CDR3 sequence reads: CASSSSGASSYEQYF. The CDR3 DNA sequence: TGTGCCAGCAGTTCTAGCGGGGCGAGCTCCTACGAGCAGTACTTC. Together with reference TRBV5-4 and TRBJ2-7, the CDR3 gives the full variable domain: ETGVTQSPTHLIKTRGQQVTLRCSSQSGHNTVSWYQQALGQGPQFIFQYYREEENGRGNFPPRFSGLQFPNYSSELNVNALELDDSALYLCASSSSGASSYEQYFGPGTRLTVT.

The CDR3 reads CASSLNRERGNTIYF. For the CDR3, the DNA is TGCGCCAGCAGCTTGAACCGGGAGCGAGGAAACACCATATATTTT. The rearrangement joins TRBV5-1 to TRBJ1-3; D gene uncertain. Per the germline V gene, CDR1 is SGHRS and CDR2 is YFSETQ. V was cut by 1 base and J by 4 bases, with 12 bases left in between. The CDR3 loop spans 15 amino acids.

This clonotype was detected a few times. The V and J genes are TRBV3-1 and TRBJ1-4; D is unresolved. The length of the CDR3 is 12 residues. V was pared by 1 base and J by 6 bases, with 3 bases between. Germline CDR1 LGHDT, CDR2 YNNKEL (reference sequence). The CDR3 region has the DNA TGTGCCAGCAGCCAAGTGCATGAAAAACTGTTTTTT. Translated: CASSQVHEKLFF.

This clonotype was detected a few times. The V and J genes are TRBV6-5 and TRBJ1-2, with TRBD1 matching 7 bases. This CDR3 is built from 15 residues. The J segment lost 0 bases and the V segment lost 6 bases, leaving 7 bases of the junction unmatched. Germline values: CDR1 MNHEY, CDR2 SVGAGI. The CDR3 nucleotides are TGTGCCAGCAGGGAGACAGGGCCCACTAACTATGGCTACACCTTC. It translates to CASRETGPTNYGYTF.

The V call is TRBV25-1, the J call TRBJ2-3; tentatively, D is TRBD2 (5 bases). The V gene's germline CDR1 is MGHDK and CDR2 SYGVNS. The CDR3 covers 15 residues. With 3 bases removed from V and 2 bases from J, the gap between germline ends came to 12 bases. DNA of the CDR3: TGTGCCAGCAGTGACTGGGGAGTAGACACAGATACGCAGTATTTT. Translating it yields CASSDWGVDTDTQYF.

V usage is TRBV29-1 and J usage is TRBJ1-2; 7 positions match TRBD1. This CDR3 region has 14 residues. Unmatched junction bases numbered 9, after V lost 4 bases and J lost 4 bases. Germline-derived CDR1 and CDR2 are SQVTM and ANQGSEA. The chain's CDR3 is CSVAPPDRFYGYTF. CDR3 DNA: TGCAGCGTTGCTCCACCGGACAGGTTCTATGGCTACACCTTC. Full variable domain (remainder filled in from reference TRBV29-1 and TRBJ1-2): SAVISQKPSRDICQRGTSLTIQCQVDSQVTMMFWYRQQPGQSLTLIATANQGSEATYESGFVIDKFPISRPNLTFSTLTVSNMSPEDSSIYLCSVAPPDRFYGYTFGSGTRLTVV.

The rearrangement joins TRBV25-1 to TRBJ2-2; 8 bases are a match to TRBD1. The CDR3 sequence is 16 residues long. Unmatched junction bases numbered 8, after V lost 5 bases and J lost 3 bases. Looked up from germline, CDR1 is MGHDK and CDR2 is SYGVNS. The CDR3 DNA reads TGTGCCAGCAGTCCCGACAGGGGCTCCTACACCGGGGAGCTGTTTTTT. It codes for CASSPDRGSYTGELFF.

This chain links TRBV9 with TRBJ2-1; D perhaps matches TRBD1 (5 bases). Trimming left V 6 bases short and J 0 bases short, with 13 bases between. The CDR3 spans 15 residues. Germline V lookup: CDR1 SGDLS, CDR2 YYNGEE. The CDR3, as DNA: TGTGCCAGCAATGGAGACAGAGTCTCCTACAATGAGCAGTTCTTC. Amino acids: CASNGDRVSYNEQFF.